This T cell receptor beta chain was sequenced in a study of control samples from healthy donors and cancer patients (dated by TCRdb to 2020 to 2021). A word on this clone: The antigen this receptor binds is unknown. The record has no base qualities; no much larger clone is one base away.

The receptor library was made with the immunoSEQ multiplex PCR assay. TCRdb carries this immuneACCESS record with in-frame sequences only. Its versions omit some clonotypes, under half of them owing to an unresolved V gene in the studies checked, with the rest unexplained. The sample has about 250,000 clones on record, almost 85% of them singletons. Together, the top ten hold 10% to 15% of the sample. Deletion took 1 base off V and 1 base off J, with a span of 7 bases between the germline ends. CDR1 and CDR2, per the germline V gene, are SGHTA and FQGNSA. The CDR3 spans 14 residues, from the cysteine through the phenylalanine. Solely the CDR3 DNA is kept, with 42 bases framed from the first base.

The chain joins TRBV7-2 to TRBJ1-1; possibly the D gene is TRBD1, per 5 matching bases. The receptor's source is a woman aged 55-70 years with lung cancer. Sequencing used PBMCs. The encoded CDR3 is CASSLVRANTEAFF. The bases read TGTGCCAGCAGCTTAGTCAGGGCGAACACTGAAGCTTTCTTT.